The 13 T cell receptor beta chains below were found in one sample sequenced in a study of T cell changes during pregnancy in multiple sclerosis. Libraries were prepared by immunoSEQ multiplex PCR; TCRdb keeps only in-frame clonotypes and omits some of them. The sample holds 65,000 to 90,000 clones, over 80% seen once. The sequences come from peripheral blood, collected in the third trimester of pregnancy. The receptor source for this set is a female donor in good health, enrolled as a control in a pregnancy study.

The V and J genes are TRBV28 and TRBJ2-7; tentatively, D is TRBD1 (6 bases). The CDR3 runs to 14 residues. Germline V gene data show CDR1 as MDHEN and CDR2 as SYDVKM. Trimming left V 5 bases short and J 5 bases short, with 16 bases between. The CDR3 sequence: CASSSHREIDEQYF. The CDR3 DNA reads TGTGCCAGCAGTAGCCACAGGGAAATCGACGAGCAGTACTTC.

The chain uses TRBV30 and TRBJ2-2; D is perhaps TRBD2 (5 bases). V was pared by 0 bases and J by 2 bases, with 10 bases between. In germline, CDR1 is GTSNPN, CDR2 SVGIG (reference sequence). CDR3 size: 15 residues. The CDR3 sequence: CAWSVPAVNTGELFF. CDR3 nucleotide sequence: TGTGCCTGGAGTGTCCCAGCGGTCAACACCGGGGAGCTGTTTTTT.

The chain uses TRBV4-1 and TRBJ1-1; D gene unclear. The CDR3 runs to 16 residues. Trimming took 0 bases from V and 4 from J, leaving 15 bases between them. Per the germline V gene, CDR1 is MGHRA and CDR2 is YSYEKL. CDR3 nucleotides: TGCGCCAGCAGCCAAGATGAGGCCAATCGTTTCACTGAAGCTTTCTTT. Its translation: CASSQDEANRFTEAFF.

V and J are TRBV7-2 and TRBJ2-7, with 11 bases fitting TRBD1. After removal of 5 bases from V and 5 bases from J, the junction contained 11 bases not matched to a gene. Germline CDR1 and CDR2: SGHTA and FQGNSA. This CDR3 spans 16 amino acids. The CDR3 spells CASSTAGTGGLDEQYF. CDR3 nucleotides: TGTGCCAGCAGCACAGCCGGGACAGGGGGGCTTGACGAGCAGTACTTC.

The CDR3 is CASSAGTGNGIGYTF. Written as DNA, the CDR3 is TGTGCCAGCAGTGCCGGGACAGGGAATGGAATTGGCTACACCTTC. V and J are TRBV6-1 and TRBJ1-2, with 9 bases identical to TRBD1. Germline CDR1 and CDR2: MNHNS and SASEGT. This CDR3 comprises 15 residues. V was pared by 4 bases and J by 7 bases, with 10 bases of the junction left unmatched.

The CDR3 nucleotides read TGTGCCAGCAGCTTGGGGACTAGCGGGGAAGAGACCCAGTACTTC. It encodes CASSLGTSGEETQYF. The chain is built from TRBV7-6 and TRBJ2-5; 13 nucleotides align to TRBD2. Germline trimming cut 3 bases from V and 3 bases from J; bases unmatched to any gene: 1. Per the germline V gene, CDR1 is SGHVS and CDR2 is FNYEAQ. The CDR3 is 15 residues long.

The V call is TRBV7-2, the J call TRBJ2-2; D may be TRBD1 (6 bases). V was shortened by 5 bases and J by 1 base, with 17 bases between the two germline ends. CDR1 SGHTA and CDR2 FQGNSA come from the germline V gene. This CDR3 is 17 amino acids long. Here the CDR3 DNA reads TGTGCCAGCAGCGTTAACTCCGGGACACAGAACACCGGGGAGCTGTTTTTT. This sequence encodes CASSVNSGTQNTGELFF.

J is TRBJ2-5 and V is TRBV4-2, with 7 nucleotides matching TRBD2. The DNA end lines up better with TRBJ2-7; the J call may be wrong. The CDR3 is 14 amino acids. Per the germline V gene, CDR1 is LGHNA and CDR2 is YNFKEQ. This CDR3 is CASSQTSFRYEQYF. As DNA, the CDR3 is TGTGCCAGCAGCCAGACTAGCTTTCGATACGAGCAGTACTTC.

CDR3 nucleotide sequence: TGCAGCGTTCACTCTTCTGGGCAGGGGATCAACGAGCAGTACTTC. Amino acid sequence: CSVHSSGQGINEQYF. This chain connects TRBV29-1 to TRBJ2-7; perhaps TRBD1 as D (6 bases). Germline-derived CDR1 and CDR2 are SQVTM and ANQGSEA. This CDR3 has 15 amino acids. The V end lost 5 bases, the J end lost 5 bases, and 22 bases lay between the germline ends.

The chain is built from TRBV10-3 and TRBJ2-6, with D uncertain. This CDR3 has 17 amino acids. Trimming cost V 4 bases and J 0 bases, with 13 bases left between them. Germline lookup yields CDR1 ENHRY and CDR2 SYGVKD. The CDR3 spells CAISGVQLSSGANVLTF. For the CDR3, the DNA is TGTGCCATCAGTGGGGTACAGTTGTCCTCTGGGGCCAACGTCCTGACTTTC.

This chain links TRBV6-5 with TRBJ2-7, with D possibly TRBD1 on 5 matching bases. CDR1 and CDR2 from the germline V gene are MNHEY and SVGAGI. This CDR3 is 13 amino acids long. V was trimmed by 0 bases and J by 9 bases, leaving 12 bases between them. The CDR3 reads CASSYSTQQGQYF. The DNA of the CDR3 is TGTGCCAGCAGTTACTCGACCCAGCAGGGGCAGTACTTC.

Only one count was recorded for this clone. This rearrangement joins TRBV7-9 to TRBJ2-1, with 8 bases matching TRBD2. With V trimmed by 5 bases and J by 7 bases, 10 bases remained unmatched. Germline V gives CDR1 SEHNR, CDR2 FQNEAQ (reference sequence). CDR3 length equals 15 residues. The CDR3 sequence: CASSRTGREENEQFF. CDR3 nucleotides: TGTGCCAGCAGCCGCACGGGGCGGGAGGAGAATGAGCAGTTCTTC.

The chain has TRBV9 and TRBJ2-1; 12 bases are a match to TRBD2. Germline CDR1 and CDR2: SGDLS and YYNGEE. The length of the CDR3 is 17 residues. The junction had 8 bases not matched to a gene; V was cut back by 0 bases and J by 7 bases. The CDR3 loop is CASSVGSLAGGYNEQFF. The DNA of the CDR3 is TGTGCCAGCAGCGTAGGCTCACTAGCGGGAGGTTATAATGAGCAGTTCTTC.